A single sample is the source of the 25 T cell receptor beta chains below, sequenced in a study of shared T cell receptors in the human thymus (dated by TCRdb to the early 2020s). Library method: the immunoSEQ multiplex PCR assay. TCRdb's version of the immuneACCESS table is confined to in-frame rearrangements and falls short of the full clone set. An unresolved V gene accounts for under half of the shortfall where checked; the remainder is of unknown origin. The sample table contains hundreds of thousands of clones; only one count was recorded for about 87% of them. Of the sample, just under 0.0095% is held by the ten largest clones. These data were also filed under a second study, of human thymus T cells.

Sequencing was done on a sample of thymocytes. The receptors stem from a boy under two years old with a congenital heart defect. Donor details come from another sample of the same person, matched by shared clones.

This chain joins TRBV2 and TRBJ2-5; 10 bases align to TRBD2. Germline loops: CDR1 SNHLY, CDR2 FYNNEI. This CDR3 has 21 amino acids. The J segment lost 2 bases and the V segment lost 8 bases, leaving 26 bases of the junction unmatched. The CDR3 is CASLSYQCNSGGFGEQETQYF. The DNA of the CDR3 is TGTGCCAGCCTGTCTTATCAGTGCAATAGCGGGGGGTTTGGAGAACAAGAGACCCAGTACTTC.

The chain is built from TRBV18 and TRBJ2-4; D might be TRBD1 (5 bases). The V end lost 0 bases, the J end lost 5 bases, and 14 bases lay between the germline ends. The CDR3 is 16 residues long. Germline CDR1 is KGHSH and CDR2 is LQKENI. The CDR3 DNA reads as TGTGCCAGCTCACCACCGGCGCTCGAACAGGAAAACATTCAGTACTTC. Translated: CASSPPALEQENIQYF.

This CDR3 is CASSPFRRGGELFF. The CDR3 region has the DNA TGTGCCAGCAGTCCATTCCGACGGGGCGGGGAGCTGTTTTTT. The chain joins TRBV28 to TRBJ2-2, with D maybe TRBD2 (5 bases). This CDR3 comprises 14 residues. Germline values: CDR1 MDHEN, CDR2 SYDVKM. Trimming took 5 bases from V and 7 from J, leaving 14 bases between them.

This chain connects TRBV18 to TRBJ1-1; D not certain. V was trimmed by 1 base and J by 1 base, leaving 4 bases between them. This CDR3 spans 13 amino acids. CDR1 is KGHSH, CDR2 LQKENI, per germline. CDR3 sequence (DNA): TGTGCCAGCTCACCACACACGAACACTGAAGCTTTCTTT. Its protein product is CASSPHTNTEAFF.

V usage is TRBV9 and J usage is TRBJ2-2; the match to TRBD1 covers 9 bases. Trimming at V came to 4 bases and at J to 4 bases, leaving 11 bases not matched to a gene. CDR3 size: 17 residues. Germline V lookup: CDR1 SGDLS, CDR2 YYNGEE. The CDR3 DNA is TGTGCCAGCAGCCCCCGGGACAGGGTTCGGTGCACCGGGGAGCTGTTTTTT. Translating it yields CASSPRDRVRCTGELFF. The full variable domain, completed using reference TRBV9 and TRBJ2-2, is DSGVTQTPKHLITATGQRVTLRCSPRSGDLSVYWYQQSLDQGLQFLIQYYNGEERAKGNILERFSAQQFPDLHSELNLSSLELGDSALYFCASSPRDRVRCTGELFFGEGSRLTVL.

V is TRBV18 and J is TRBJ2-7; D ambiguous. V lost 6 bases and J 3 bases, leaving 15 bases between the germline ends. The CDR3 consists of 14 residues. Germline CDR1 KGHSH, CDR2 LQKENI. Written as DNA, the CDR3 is TGTGCCAGCTCCCCCGAGAGAGAGAGCTACGAGCAGTACTTC. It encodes CASSPERESYEQYF.

Written as DNA, the CDR3 is TGTGCCAGCAGCTACCGTAGGGGGAAGAACGAGCAGTACTTC. This sequence encodes CASSYRRGKNEQYF. The gene calls are TRBV7-9 and TRBJ2-7; D possibly corresponds to TRBD1 (6 bases). The V end was cut by 4 bases, the J end by 5 bases, with 15 bases between. The germline V gene encodes CDR1 SEHNR and CDR2 FQNEAQ (reference sequence). The CDR3 loop spans 14 amino acids.

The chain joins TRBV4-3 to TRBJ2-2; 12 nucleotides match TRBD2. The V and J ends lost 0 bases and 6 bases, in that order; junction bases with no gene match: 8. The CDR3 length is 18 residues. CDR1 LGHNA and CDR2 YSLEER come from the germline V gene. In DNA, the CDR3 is TGCGCCAGCAGCCAAGATCGCCTAGCGGGGGGGCACTCCGGGGAGCTGTTTTTT. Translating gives CASSQDRLAGGHSGELFF.

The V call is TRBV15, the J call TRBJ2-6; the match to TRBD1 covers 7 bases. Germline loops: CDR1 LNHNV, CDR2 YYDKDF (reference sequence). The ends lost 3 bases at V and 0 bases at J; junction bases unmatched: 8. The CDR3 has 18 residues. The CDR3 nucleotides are TGTGCCACCAGCAGTTTGACAGGGACCCTCTCTGGGGCCAACGTCCTGACTTTC. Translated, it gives CATSSLTGTLSGANVLTF.

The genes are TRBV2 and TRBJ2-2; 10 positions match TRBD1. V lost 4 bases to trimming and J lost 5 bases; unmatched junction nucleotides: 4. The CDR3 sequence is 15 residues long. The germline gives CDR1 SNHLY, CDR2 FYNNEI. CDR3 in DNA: TGTGCCAGCAGTGTAAAGGACAGGGGGACCGGGGAGCTGTTTTTT. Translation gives CASSVKDRGTGELFF.

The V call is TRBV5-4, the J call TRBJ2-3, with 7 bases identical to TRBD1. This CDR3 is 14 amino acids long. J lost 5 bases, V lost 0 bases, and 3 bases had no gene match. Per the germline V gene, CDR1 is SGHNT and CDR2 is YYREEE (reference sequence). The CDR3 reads CASSLEQGRDTQYF. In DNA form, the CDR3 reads TGTGCCAGCAGCTTGGAACAGGGGAGAGATACGCAGTATTTT.

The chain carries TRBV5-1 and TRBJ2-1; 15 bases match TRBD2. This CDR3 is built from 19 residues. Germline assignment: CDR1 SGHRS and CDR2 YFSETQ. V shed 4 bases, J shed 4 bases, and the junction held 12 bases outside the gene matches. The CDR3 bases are TGCGCCAGCAGCCGGGGACTAGCGGGAGGCCCCACTCATTACAATGAGCAGTTCTTC. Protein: CASSRGLAGGPTHYNEQFF.

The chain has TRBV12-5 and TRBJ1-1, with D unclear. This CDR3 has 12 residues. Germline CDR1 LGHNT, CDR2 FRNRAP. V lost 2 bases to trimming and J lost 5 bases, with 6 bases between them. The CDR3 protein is CASGLSVTEAFF. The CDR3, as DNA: TGTGCTAGTGGTTTGTCGGTAACTGAAGCTTTCTTT.

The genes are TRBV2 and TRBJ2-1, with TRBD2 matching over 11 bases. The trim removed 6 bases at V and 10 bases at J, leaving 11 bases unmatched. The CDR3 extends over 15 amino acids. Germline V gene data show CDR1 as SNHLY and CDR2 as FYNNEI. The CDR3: CASSATSGGGGEQFF. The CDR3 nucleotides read TGTGCCAGCAGCGCTACTAGCGGGGGAGGTGGGGAGCAGTTCTTC.

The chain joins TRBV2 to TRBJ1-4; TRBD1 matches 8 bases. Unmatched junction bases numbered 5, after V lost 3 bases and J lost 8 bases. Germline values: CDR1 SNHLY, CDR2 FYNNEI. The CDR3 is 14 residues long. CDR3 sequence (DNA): TGTGCCAGCAGTGATGAGACAGGGGCGGAAAAACTGTTTTTT. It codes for CASSDETGAEKLFF.

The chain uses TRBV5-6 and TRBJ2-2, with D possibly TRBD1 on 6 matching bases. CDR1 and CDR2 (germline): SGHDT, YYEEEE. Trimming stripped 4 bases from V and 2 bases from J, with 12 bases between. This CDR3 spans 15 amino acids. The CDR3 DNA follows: TGTGCCAGCAGCCTGAACAGGGACAACACCGGGGAGCTGTTTTTT. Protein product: CASSLNRDNTGELFF.

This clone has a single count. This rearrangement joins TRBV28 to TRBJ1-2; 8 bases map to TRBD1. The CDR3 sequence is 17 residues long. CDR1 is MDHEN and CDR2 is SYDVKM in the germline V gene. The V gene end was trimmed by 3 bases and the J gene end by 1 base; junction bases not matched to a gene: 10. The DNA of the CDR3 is TGTGCCAGCAGTTTTGGCCAAACAGGGGGGTTTAACTATGGCTACACCTTC. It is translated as CASSFGQTGGFNYGYTF.

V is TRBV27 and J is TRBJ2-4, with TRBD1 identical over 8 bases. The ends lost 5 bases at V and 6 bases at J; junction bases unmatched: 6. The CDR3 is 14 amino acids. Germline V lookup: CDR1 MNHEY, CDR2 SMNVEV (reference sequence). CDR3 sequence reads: CASSDRDRRNIQYF. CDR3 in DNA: TGTGCCAGCAGTGACCGGGACAGGCGAAACATTCAGTACTTC.

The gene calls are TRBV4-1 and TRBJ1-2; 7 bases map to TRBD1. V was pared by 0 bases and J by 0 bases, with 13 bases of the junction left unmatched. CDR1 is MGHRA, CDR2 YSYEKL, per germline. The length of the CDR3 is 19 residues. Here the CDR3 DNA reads TGCGCCAGCAGCCAAGATTCCCGGGACAGCTACTGGGCTAACTATGGCTACACCTTC. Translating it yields CASSQDSRDSYWANYGYTF.

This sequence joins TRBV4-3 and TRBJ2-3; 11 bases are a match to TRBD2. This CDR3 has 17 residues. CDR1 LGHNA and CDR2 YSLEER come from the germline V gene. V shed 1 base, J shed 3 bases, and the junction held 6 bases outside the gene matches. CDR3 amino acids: CASSQGLAGGETDTQYF. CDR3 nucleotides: TGCGCCAGCAGCCAAGGGCTAGCGGGAGGAGAGACAGATACGCAGTATTTT.

The CDR3 coding sequence is TGTGCCAGCAGTGAAGAGGTGGGACAGAGCTATAGCAATCAGCCCCAGCATTTT. Amino acids: CASSEEVGQSYSNQPQHF. The genes are TRBV6-1 and TRBJ1-5; TRBD1 agrees at 7 bases. The CDR3 extends over 18 amino acids. The J segment lost 0 bases and the V segment lost 1 base, leaving 9 bases of the junction unmatched. Germline CDR1 MNHNS, CDR2 SASEGT.

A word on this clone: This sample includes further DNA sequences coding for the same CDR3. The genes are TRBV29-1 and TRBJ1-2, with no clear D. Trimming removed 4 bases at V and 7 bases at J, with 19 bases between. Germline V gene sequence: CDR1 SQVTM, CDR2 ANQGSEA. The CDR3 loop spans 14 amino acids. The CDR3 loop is CSVGPPPSPGGYTF. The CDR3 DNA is TGCAGCGTTGGGCCCCCCCCCTCACCGGGTGGCTACACCTTC.

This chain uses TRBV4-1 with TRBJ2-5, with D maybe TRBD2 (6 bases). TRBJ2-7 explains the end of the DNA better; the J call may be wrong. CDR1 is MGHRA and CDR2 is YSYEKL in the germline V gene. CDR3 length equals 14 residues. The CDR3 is CASSQGRRAYEQYF. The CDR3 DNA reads TGCGCCAGCAGCCAGGGGAGGCGAGCCTACGAGCAGTACTTC.

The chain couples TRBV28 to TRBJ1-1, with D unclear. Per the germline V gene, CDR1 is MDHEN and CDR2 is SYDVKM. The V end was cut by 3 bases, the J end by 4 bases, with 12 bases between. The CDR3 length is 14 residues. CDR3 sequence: CASSLASSSTEAFF. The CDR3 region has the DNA TGTGCCAGCAGTTTGGCCTCGTCTAGCACTGAAGCTTTCTTT.

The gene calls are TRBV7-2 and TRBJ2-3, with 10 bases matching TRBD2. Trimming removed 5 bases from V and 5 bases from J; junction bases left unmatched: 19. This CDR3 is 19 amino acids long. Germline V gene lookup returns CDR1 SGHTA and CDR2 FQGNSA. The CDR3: CASSTRGWTSGDLRDTQYF. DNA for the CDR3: TGTGCCAGCAGCACAAGGGGGTGGACTAGCGGCGACCTGAGAGATACGCAGTATTTT.